Described below is a single TCR beta chain sequence and its context. Its antigen is not known. This CDR3 is 13 amino acids long. Trimming removed 6 bases from V and 6 bases from J; junction bases left unmatched: 2. Germline CDR1 WSHSY, CDR2 SAAADI. Profiled with immunoSEQ multiplex PCR; TCRdb holds only in-frame clones, not every one. The repertoire consists of about 88,000 clones, with roughly 97% occurring once and the leading ten covering roughly 0.82%. The data belong to a study of cytomegalovirus exposure and HLA in healthy donors. Across the whole study: The 100 to 150 validation repertoires used the same platform as the 650 to 850 first-cohort repertoires, a later analysis reported.

Findings and caveats of the study: Cytomegalovirus association was assigned to about 150 TCR beta chains. Most observed TCR sequences were rare, whereas some public TCRs were detected in many donors. Specificity for CMV antigens was confirmed in vitro for a few of the CMV-associated chains.

V gene TRBV10-2 combines with J gene TRBJ1-5, with 10 bases matching TRBD1. The sample was PBMCs. The TCR comes from a young man in good health and CMV-seronegative. CDR3 DNA sequence: TGCGCCAGCAGGGGGGACAGGGGTCAGCCCCAGCATTTT. Its protein product is CASRGDRGQPQHF.